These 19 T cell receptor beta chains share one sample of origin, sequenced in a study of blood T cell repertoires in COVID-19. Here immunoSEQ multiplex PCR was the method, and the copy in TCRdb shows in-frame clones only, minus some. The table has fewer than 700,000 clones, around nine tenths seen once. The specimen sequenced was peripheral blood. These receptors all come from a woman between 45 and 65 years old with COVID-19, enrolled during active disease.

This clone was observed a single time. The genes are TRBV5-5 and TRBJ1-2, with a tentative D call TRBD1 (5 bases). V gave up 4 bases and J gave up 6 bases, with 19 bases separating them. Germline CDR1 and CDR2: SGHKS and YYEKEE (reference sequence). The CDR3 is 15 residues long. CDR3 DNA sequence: TGTGCCAGCAGCGGCCAGGGATCCACAGGAAATGGCTACACCTTC. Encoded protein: CASSGQGSTGNGYTF.

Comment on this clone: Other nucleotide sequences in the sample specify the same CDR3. CDR3 sequence: CASSLGQLNQPQHF. Written as DNA, the CDR3 is TGTGCCAGCAGTTTGGGCCAGCTCAATCAGCCCCAGCATTTT. V gene TRBV27 combines with J gene TRBJ1-5; D is uncertain. V was trimmed by 3 bases and J by 3 bases, leaving 9 bases between them. Germline V gene data show CDR1 as MNHEY and CDR2 as SMNVEV (reference sequence). The length of the CDR3 is 14 residues.

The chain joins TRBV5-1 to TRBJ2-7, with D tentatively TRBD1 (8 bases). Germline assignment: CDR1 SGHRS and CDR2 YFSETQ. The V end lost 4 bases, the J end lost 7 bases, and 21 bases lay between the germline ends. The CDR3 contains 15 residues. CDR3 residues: CASSPQGGSPREQYF. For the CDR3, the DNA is TGCGCCAGCAGCCCACAGGGGGGGAGCCCTCGAGAGCAGTACTTC.

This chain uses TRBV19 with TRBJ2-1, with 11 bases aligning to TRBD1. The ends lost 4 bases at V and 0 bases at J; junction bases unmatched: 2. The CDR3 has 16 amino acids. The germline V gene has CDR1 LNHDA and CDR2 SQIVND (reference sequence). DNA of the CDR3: TGTGCCAGTAGTACTGGGACAGGGGGCTCCTACAATGAGCAGTTCTTC. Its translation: CASSTGTGGSYNEQFF.

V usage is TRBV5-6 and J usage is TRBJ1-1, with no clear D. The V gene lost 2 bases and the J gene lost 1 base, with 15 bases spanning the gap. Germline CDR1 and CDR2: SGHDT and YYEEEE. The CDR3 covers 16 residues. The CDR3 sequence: CASSFGLQSPNTEAFF. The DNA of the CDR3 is TGTGCCAGCAGCTTTGGGTTACAGTCCCCGAACACTGAAGCTTTCTTT. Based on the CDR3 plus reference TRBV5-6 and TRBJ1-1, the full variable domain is DAGVTQSPTHLIKTRGQQVTLRCSPKSGHDTVSWYQQALGQGPQFIFQYYEEEERQRGNFPDRFSGHQFPNYSSELNVNALLLGDSALYLCASSFGLQSPNTEAFFGQGTRLTVV.

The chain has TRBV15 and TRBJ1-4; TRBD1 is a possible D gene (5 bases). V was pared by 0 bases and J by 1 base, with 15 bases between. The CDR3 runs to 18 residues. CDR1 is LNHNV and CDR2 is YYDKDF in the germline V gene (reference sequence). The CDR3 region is CATSRDPGLVVTNEKLFF. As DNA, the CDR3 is TGTGCCACCAGCAGAGATCCAGGGCTGGTTGTAACTAATGAAAAACTGTTTTTT.

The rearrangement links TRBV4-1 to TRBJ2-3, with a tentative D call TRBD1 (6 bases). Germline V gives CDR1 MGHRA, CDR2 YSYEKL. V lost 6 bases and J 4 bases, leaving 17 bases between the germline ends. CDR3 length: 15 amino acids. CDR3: CASRGAAVGADTQYF. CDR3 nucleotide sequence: TGCGCCAGCAGGGGGGCAGCGGTCGGCGCAGATACGCAGTATTTT.

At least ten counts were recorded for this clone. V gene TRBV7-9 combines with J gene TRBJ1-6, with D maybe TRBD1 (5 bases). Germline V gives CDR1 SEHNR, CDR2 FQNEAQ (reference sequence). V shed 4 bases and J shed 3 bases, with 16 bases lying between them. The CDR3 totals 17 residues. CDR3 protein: CASSYWGGDGYNSPLHF. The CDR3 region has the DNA TGTGCCAGCAGCTATTGGGGGGGGGACGGCTATAATTCACCCCTCCACTTT.

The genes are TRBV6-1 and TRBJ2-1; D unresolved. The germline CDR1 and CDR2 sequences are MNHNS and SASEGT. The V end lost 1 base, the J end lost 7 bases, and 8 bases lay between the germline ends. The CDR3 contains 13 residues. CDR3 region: CASSEVELNEQFF. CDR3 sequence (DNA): TGTGCCAGCAGTGAAGTTGAGCTGAATGAGCAGTTCTTC.

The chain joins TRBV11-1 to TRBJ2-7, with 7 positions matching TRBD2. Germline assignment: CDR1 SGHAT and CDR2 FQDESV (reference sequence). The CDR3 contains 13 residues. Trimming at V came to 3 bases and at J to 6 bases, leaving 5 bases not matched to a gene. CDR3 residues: CASSFQPGGEQYF. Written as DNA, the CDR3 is TGTGCCAGCAGCTTCCAACCGGGAGGCGAGCAGTACTTC.

CDR3 in amino acids: CASSMYGLNYGYTF. Here the CDR3 DNA reads TGTGCCAGTAGTATGTACGGTCTGAACTATGGCTACACCTTC. V usage is TRBV19 and J usage is TRBJ1-2; D not certain. The CDR3 totals 14 residues. The germline V and J ends were trimmed by 3 bases and 2 bases, with 10 bases remaining between them. The germline V gene has CDR1 LNHDA and CDR2 SQIVND (reference sequence).

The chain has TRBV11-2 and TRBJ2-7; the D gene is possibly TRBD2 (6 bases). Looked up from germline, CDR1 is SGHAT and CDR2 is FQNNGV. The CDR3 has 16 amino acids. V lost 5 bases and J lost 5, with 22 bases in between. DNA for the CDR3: TGTGCCAGCAGCCCCTCGATGGGAGCGGGTCGGGACGAGCAGTACTTC. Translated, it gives CASSPSMGAGRDEQYF.

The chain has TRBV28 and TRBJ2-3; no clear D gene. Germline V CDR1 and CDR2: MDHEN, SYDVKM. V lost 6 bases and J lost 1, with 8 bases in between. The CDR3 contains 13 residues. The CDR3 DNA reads TGTGCCAGCAGCGAAGAGCGCACAGATACGCAGTATTTT. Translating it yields CASSEERTDTQYF.

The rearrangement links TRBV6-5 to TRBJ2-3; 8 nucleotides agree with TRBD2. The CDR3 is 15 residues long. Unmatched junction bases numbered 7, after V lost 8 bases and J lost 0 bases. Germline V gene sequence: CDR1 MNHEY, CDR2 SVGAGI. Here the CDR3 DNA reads TGTGCCAGCGGGTGGGCGGGGGGTAGCACAGATACGCAGTATTTT. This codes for CASGWAGGSTDTQYF.

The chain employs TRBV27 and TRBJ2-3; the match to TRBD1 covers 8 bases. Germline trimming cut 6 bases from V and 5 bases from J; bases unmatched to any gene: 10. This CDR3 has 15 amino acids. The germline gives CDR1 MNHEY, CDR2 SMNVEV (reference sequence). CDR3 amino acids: CASSRGQGQRDTQYF. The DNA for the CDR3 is TGTGCCAGCAGCCGTGGACAGGGTCAAAGAGATACGCAGTATTTT.

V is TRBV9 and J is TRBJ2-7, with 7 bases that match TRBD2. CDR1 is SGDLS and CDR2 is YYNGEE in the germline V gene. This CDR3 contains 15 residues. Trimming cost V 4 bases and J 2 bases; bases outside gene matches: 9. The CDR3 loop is CASSPRDYEPYEQYF. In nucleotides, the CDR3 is TGTGCCAGCAGCCCCCGGGACTATGAGCCCTACGAGCAGTACTTC.

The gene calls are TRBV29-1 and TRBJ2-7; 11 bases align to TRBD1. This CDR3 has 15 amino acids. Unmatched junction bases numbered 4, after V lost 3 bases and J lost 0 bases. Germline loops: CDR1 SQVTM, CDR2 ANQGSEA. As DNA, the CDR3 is TGCAGCGTTGAGGAGGACAGGGGGCTCTCCTACGAGCAGTACTTC. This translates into CSVEEDRGLSYEQYF.

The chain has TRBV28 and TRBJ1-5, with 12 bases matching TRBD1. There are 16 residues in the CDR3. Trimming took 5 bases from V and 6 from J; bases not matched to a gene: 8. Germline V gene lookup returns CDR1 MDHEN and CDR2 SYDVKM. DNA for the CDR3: TGTGCCAGCAGTCCAAGGGACAGGGGGCTTGGTCAGCCCCAGCATTTT. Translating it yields CASSPRDRGLGQPQHF.

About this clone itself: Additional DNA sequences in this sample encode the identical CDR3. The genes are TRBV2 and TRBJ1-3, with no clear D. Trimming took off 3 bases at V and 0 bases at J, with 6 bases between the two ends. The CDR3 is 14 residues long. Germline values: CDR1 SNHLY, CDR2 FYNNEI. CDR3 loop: CASSDGSSGNTIYF. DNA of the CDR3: TGTGCCAGCAGTGACGGGAGCTCTGGAAACACCATATATTTT.